Below are 11 T cell receptor beta chains sequenced from a single sample in a study of cytomegalovirus exposure and HLA in healthy donors. The PCR had 60 Vbeta and 13 Jbeta primers. TCRdb's copy holds only in-frame clones and misses some; the assay was immunoSEQ multiplex PCR. Here the sample spans about 140,000 clones, over 70% being singletons. Sequencing was performed on PBMCs. These receptors all stem from a man between 18 and 29 years old in good health and CMV-seronegative.

This chain uses TRBV19 with TRBJ2-7; D possibly corresponds to TRBD2 (5 bases). V was shortened by 1 base and J by 3 bases, with 7 bases between the two germline ends. Germline V lookup: CDR1 LNHDA, CDR2 SQIVND (reference sequence). The CDR3 is made up of 13 amino acids. The CDR3 loop is CASSIAGIYEQYF. The DNA of the CDR3 is TGTGCCAGTAGTATAGCGGGAATCTACGAGCAGTACTTC. Drawing the rest from reference TRBV19 and TRBJ2-7, the complete variable domain is DGGITQSPKYLFRKEGQNVTLSCEQNLNHDAMYWYRQDPGQGLRLIYYSQIVNDFQKGDIAEGYSVSREKKESFPLTVTSAQKNPTAFYLCASSIAGIYEQYFGPGTRLTVT.

The rearrangement links TRBV10-2 to TRBJ1-6; D uncertain. This CDR3 has 15 residues. With 4 bases removed from V and 8 bases from J, the gap between germline ends came to 15 bases. CDR1 is WSHSY and CDR2 is SAAADI in the germline V gene. Written as DNA, the CDR3 is TGCGCCAGCAGTGTCCCGGGAGCCGAATATTCACCCCTCCACTTT. Its protein is CASSVPGAEYSPLHF.

The rearrangement links TRBV11-2 to TRBJ2-5; 7 bases agree with TRBD1. The CDR3 consists of 13 residues. V was pared by 6 bases and J by 4 bases, with 5 bases of the junction left unmatched. From germline, CDR1 is SGHAT and CDR2 FQNNGV. The CDR3 protein is CASRPGQVETQYF. CDR3 DNA sequence: TGTGCCAGCAGACCAGGACAGGTAGAGACCCAGTACTTC.

This sequence joins TRBV2 and TRBJ2-1, with D unresolved. Germline CDR1 SNHLY, CDR2 FYNNEI. Deletions cut 2 bases from V and 3 bases from J, with 11 bases between. The CDR3 contains 15 residues. Here the CDR3 DNA reads TGTGCCAGCAGTGAACCCAGGAACCTCTACAATGAGCAGTTCTTC. Protein: CASSEPRNLYNEQFF. The whole variable domain, filled in from reference TRBV2 and TRBJ2-1, reads EPEVTQTPSHQVTQMGQEVILRCVPISNHLYFYWYRQILGQKVEFLVSFYNNEISEKSEIFDDQFSVERPDGSNFTLKIRSTKLEDSAMYFCASSEPRNLYNEQFFGPGTRLTVL.

V and J are TRBV18 and TRBJ1-1; D gene ambiguous. The CDR3 is made up of 15 amino acids. Between the trimmed V and J ends, which lost 1 base and 6 bases, there was a span of 15 bases. The germline gives CDR1 KGHSH, CDR2 LQKENI. CDR3 nucleotides: TGTGCCAGCTCACCACGGAGGATGGACGGCGCTGAAGCTTTCTTT. Its protein product is CASSPRRMDGAEAFF.

This clone has more than one count but fewer than ten. This chain joins TRBV5-1 and TRBJ1-1; D is possibly TRBD1 (5 bases). The V end was cut by 4 bases, the J end by 4 bases, with 11 bases between. Germline V gene lookup returns CDR1 SGHRS and CDR2 YFSETQ. The CDR3 has 13 amino acids. CDR3 in DNA: TGCGCCAGCAGCCCCCTCGGGGGCACTGAAGCTTTCTTT. This encodes CASSPLGGTEAFF.

V gene TRBV5-1 combines with J gene TRBJ2-3; 7 bases agree with TRBD2. J was trimmed by 6 bases and V by 5 bases; bases with no gene match: 9. The V gene's germline CDR1 is SGHRS and CDR2 YFSETQ. The CDR3 sequence is 14 residues long. The CDR3 region has the DNA TGCGCCAGCAGACGGGGAGGGATCGGGGATACGCAGTATTTT. Translating gives CASRRGGIGDTQYF.

This clone was recorded once. The chain joins TRBV5-4 to TRBJ1-2, with D unclear. The CDR3 consists of 13 residues. Germline CDR1 SGHNT, CDR2 YYREEE (reference sequence). V was clipped by 0 bases and J by 0 bases, with 3 bases between them. CDR3 sequence (DNA): TGTGCCAGCAGCTTGGGTACTAACTATGGCTACACCTTC. As protein: CASSLGTNYGYTF.

The table lists this clone with a count of one. V gene TRBV7-2 combines with J gene TRBJ1-5, with 11 bases lining up with TRBD1. After removal of 6 bases from V and 5 bases from J, the junction contained 3 bases not matched to a gene. The CDR3 length is 14 residues. Germline loops: CDR1 SGHTA, CDR2 FQGNSA. CDR3 protein: CASRGQGAHQPQHF. CDR3 in DNA: TGTGCCAGCAGAGGACAGGGGGCGCATCAGCCCCAGCATTTT.

This rearrangement joins TRBV7-9 to TRBJ2-2; D is perhaps TRBD1 (5 bases). Trimming stripped 5 bases from V and 5 bases from J, with 15 bases between. CDR1 is SEHNR, CDR2 FQNEAQ, per germline (reference sequence). This CDR3 is 15 amino acids long. The CDR3 spells CASSPKVAGTGELFF. The CDR3 nucleotides are TGTGCCAGCAGCCCAAAGGTCGCAGGGACCGGGGAGCTGTTTTTT.

The chain carries TRBV15 and TRBJ1-2, with D hard to call. V was clipped by 1 base and J by 9 bases, with 6 bases between them. The germline gives CDR1 LNHNV, CDR2 YYDKDF (reference sequence). This CDR3 is 11 amino acids long. CDR3: CATSRVWRYTF. CDR3 DNA: TGTGCCACCAGCAGAGTTTGGCGCTACACCTTC.